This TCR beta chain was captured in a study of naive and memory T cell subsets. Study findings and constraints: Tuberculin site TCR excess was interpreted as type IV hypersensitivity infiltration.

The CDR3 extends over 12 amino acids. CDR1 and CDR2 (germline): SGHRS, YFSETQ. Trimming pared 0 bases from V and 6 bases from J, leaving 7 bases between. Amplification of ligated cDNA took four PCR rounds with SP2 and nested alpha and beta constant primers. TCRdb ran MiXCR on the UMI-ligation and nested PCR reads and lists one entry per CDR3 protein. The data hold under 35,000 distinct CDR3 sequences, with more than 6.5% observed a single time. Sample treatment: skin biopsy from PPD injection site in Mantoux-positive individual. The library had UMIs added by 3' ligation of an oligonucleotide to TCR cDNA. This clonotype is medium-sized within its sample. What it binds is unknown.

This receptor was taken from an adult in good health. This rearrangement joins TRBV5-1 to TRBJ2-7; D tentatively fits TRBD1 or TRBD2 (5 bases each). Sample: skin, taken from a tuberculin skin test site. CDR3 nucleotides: TGCGCCAGCAGCTTGGACGGGACCGAGCAGTACTTC. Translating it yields CASSLDGTEQYF. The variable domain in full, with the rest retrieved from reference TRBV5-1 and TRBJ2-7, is KAGVTQTPRYLIKTRGQQVTLSCSPISGHRSVSWYQQTPGQGLQFLFEYFSETQRNKGNFPGRFSGRQFSNSRSEMNVSTLELGDSALYLCASSLDGTEQYFGPGTRLTVT.